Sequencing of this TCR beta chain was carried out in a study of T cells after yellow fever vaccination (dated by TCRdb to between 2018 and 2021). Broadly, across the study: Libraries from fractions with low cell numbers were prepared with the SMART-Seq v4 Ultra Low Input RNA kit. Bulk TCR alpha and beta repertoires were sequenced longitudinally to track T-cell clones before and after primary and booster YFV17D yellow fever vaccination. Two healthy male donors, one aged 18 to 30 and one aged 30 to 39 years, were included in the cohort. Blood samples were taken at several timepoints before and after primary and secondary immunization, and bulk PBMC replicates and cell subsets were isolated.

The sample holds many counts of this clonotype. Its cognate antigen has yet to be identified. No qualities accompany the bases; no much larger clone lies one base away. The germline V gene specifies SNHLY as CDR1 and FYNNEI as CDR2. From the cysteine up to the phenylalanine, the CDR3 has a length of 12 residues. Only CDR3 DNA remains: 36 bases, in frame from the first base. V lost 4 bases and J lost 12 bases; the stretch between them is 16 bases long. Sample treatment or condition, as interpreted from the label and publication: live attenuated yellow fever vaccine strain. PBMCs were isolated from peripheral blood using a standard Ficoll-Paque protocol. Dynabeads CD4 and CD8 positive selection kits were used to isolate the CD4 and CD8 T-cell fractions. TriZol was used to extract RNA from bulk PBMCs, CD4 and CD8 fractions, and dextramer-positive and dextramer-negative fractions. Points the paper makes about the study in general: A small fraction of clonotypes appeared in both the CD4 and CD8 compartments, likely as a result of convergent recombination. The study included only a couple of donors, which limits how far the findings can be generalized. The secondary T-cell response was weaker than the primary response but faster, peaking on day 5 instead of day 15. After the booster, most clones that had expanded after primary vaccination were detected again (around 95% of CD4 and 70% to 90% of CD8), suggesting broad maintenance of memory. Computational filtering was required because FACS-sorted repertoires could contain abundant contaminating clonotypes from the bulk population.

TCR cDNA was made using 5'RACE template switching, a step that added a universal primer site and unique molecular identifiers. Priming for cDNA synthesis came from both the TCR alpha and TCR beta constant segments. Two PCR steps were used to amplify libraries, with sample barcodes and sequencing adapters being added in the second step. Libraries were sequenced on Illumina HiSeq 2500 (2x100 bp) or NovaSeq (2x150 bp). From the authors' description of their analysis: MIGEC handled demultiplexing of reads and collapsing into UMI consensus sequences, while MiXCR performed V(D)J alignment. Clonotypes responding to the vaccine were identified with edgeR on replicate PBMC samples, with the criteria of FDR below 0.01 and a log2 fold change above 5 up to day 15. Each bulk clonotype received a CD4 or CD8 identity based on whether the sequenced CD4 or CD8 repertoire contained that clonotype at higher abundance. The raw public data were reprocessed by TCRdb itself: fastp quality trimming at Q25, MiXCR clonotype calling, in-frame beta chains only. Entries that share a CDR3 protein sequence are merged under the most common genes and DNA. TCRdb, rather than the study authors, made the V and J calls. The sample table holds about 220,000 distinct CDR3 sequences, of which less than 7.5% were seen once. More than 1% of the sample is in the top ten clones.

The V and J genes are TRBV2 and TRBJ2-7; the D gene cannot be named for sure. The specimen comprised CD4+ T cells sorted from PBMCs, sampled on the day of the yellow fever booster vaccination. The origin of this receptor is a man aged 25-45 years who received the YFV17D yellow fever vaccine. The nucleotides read TGTGCCAGCAGTGGTGGACGGGCTGCTGCGTACTTC. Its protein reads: CASSGGRAAAYF.